This T cell receptor (beta chain) is from a study of blood T cell repertoires in COVID-19 (TCRdb year 2020). About the study as a whole: Samples covering the acute and convalescent phases of COVID-19 were provided by collaborators in the United States, Italy and Spain. The prospective study material was composed of cDNA or gDNA derived from T cells, B-cell-depleted T cells, or PBMCs. Subjects who had been exposed to COVID-19, were actively infected with it, or had recovered from it provided the deeply sampled blood TCRbeta repertoires that made up the dataset. A freely available public database, intended as a resource for researchers studying the immune response to SARS-CoV-2, is where the repertoires were released. The samples were drawn from the first 160 participants of the ongoing ImmuneRACE study and from 1,200 or so subjects provided by 6 global collaborators. A de-identified subject ID, COVID-19 status, age in years and sex were almost always included in the sample metadata. Where available, HLA class I and class II types were taken from metadata supplied by the sample provider and were not determined by assay-based typing.

Notes on this clone: The antigen it recognizes is unknown. Per-base qualities were not stored, and no clone one base away is much larger.

TCRbeta CDR3 regions were amplified from genomic DNA by means of the immunoSEQ Assay, a bias-controlled multiplex PCR. As for the authors' bioinformatics: Nucleated cell counts per sample were estimated from amplification of reference gene primers within the assay. To quantify the absolute abundance of each unique TCRbeta CDR3 rearrangement, sequence reads were collapsed and filtered. For each sample, productive Simpson clonality was calculated as the square root of Simpson's diversity index across productive rearrangements. In its TCRdb copy, this immuneACCESS table keeps in-frame sequences only and misses some clones. Where compared with another copy, unresolved V genes explain less than half of these, and the others have no known cause. D and trimming come from the DNA, and the V and J calls and clone size come from that table. The sample data list approximately 440,000 clones, and around 90% of these were observed just once. Together, the top ten hold approximately 0.55% of the sample.

From its cysteine to its phenylalanine, the CDR3 spans 14 amino acids. Of the read, only the CDR3 DNA is kept; its 42 bases are in frame from base 1. Trimmed from V: 6 bases; trimmed from J: 3 bases; junction bases lacking a gene match: 4. CDR1 PRHDT and CDR2 FYEKMQ are derived from the germline V gene (reference sequence). Enrolling through a virtual design, the prospective study's participants ranged in age from roughly 18 to 95 years and lived across around 25 United States geographic areas. In the prospective study, participants were assigned to cohorts based on the clinical history participants reported in a screening survey and a study questionnaire. Recovered participants in ImmuneRACE Cohort 3 were defined by two consecutive negative NP/OP PCR tests, clearance by a healthcare professional, or resolution of symptoms. In the prospective study, whole blood, serum and a nasopharyngeal or oropharyngeal swab were collected from each participant by mobile phlebotomists. Additional blood draws and questionnaires over an approximately 2-month period could optionally be provided by prospective study participants. Blood samples from the prospective study were shipped frozen or at room temperature prior to DNA extraction.

Broad study findings and their caveats: Clinical and demographic metadata were provided uncurated, with the amount varying by source and participant.

The source of this sequence is a man aged 18 to 29 who had recovered from COVID-19. The chain joins TRBV13 to TRBJ2-7, and 11 junctional nucleotides match TRBD2. The sample was PBMCs or T cells enriched from blood (not recorded which). The CDR3 has the sequence CASRMTSGNYEQYF. The base sequence is TGTGCCAGCAGAATGACTAGCGGGAACTACGAGCAGTACTTC.